This T cell receptor (beta chain) derives from a study of molecular identifiers for immune sequencing clone quantification. TCRdb reprocessed the PCR reads with MiXCR, giving one entry per CDR3 protein. The sample records about 500,000 distinct CDR3 sequences, about a quarter being singletons. The sequenced material came from naive CD8+ T cells from blood, with Jurkat cell RNA spiked in. Specified subset: FACS-sorted CD8+CD4-CCR7+CD45RA+ naive T cells. This receptor was taken from a human donor in good health. Some libraries in this study had Jurkat cell RNA spiked in.

CDR3 in amino acids: CASSESWVDSNYGYTF. The CDR3, as DNA: TGTGCCAGCAGTGAATCCTGGGTTGACAGTAACTATGGCTACACCTTC. The J gene is TRBJ1-2, the V gene TRBV25-1, with a weak D call TRBD1 (5 bases). Per germline, CDR1 MGHDK and CDR2 SYGVNS. The V and J ends lost 1 base and 1 base respectively, with 13 bases between them. The CDR3 runs 16 residues.